The clone carrying this T cell receptor (beta chain) appeared a few times. In the authors' workflow: Estimates of nucleated cell counts were drawn from the amplification of reference gene primers. The table came from immunoSEQ multiplex PCR; TCRdb's copy has only in-frame clones and leaves some out. V and J calls plus clone size are reproduced from that table; the DNA served to infer D and trimming. The repertoire includes roughly 500,000 clones, roughly 88% of them detected once, and approximately 2% sits in the top ten. This specimen belongs to a study of blood T cell repertoires in COVID-19. Participant reports of clinical history set cohort assignment. Before being deemed recovered, Cohort 3 donors had two negative PCRs, clearance, or symptom resolution. J lost 4 bases, V lost 3 bases, and 7 bases had no gene match. The CDR3 has 16 amino acids. Germline CDR1 is KGHSH and CDR2 is LQKENI.

The J gene is TRBJ1-5, the V gene TRBV18; TRBD1 matches at 9 bases. Sequencing was performed on PBMCs or T cells enriched from blood (not recorded which). The sequence came from a woman in her 40s who had recovered from COVID-19. The CDR3 spells CASSPADRGTNQPQHF. In DNA form, the CDR3 reads TGTGCCAGCTCACCGGCGGACAGGGGAACGAATCAGCCCCAGCATTTT. Based on the CDR3 plus reference TRBV18 and TRBJ1-5, the full variable domain is NAGVMQNPRHLVRRRGQEARLRCSPMKGHSHVYWYRQLPEEGLKFMVYLQKENIIDESGMPKERFSAEFPKEGPSILRIQQVVRGDSAAYFCASSPADRGTNQPQHFGDGTRLSIL.